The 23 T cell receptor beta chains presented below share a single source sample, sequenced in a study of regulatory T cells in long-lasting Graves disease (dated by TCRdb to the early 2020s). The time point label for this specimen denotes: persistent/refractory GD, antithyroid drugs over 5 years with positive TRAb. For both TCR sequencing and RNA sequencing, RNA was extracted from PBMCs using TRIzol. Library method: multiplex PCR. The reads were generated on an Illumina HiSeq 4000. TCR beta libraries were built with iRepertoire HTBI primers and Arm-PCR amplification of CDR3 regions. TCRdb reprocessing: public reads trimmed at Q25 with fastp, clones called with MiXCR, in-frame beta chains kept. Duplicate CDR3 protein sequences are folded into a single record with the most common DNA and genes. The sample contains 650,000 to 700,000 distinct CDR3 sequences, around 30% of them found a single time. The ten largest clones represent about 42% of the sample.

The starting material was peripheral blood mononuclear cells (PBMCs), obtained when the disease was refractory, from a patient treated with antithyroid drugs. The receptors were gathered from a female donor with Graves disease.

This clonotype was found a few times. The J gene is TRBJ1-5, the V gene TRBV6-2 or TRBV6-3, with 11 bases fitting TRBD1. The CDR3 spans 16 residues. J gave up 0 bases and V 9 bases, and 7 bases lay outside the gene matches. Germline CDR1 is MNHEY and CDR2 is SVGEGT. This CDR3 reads CASWDRGRDSNQPQHF. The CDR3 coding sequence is TGTGCCAGTTGGGACAGGGGGAGGGATAGCAATCAGCCCCAGCATTTT.

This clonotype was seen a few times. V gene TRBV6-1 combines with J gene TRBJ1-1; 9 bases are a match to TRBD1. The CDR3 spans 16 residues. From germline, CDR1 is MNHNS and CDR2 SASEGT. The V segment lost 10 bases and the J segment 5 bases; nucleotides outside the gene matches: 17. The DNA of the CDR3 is TGTGCCACCCAATTGACAGGGGGTTTCCGGTGGACTGAAGCTTTCTTT. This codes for CATQLTGGFRWTEAFF.

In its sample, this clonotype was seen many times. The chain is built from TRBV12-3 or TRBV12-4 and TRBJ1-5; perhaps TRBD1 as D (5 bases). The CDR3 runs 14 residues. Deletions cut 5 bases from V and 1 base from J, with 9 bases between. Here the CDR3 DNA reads TGTGCCAGCAGTCCCCGACAGAGCAATCAGCCCCAGCATTTT. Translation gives CASSPRQSNQPQHF.

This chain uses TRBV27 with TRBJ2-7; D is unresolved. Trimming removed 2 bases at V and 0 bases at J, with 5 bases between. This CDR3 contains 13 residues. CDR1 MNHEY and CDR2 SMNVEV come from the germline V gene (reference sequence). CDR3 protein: CASSLPHSYEQYF. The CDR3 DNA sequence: TGTGCCAGCAGTTTACCCCACTCCTACGAGCAGTACTTC.

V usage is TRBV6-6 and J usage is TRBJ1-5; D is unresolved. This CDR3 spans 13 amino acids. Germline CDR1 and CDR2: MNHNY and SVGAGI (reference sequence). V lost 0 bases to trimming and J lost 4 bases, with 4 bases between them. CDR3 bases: TGTGCCAGCAGTTACTCGATAAATCAGCCCCAGCATTTT. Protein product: CASSYSINQPQHF.

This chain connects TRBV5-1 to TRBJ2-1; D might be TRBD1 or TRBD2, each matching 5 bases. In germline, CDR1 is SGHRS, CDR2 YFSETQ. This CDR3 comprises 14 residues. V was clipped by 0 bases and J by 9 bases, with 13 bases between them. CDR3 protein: CASSLEAGSGEQFF. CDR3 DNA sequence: TGCGCCAGCAGCTTGGAGGCAGGGAGTGGTGAGCAGTTCTTC.

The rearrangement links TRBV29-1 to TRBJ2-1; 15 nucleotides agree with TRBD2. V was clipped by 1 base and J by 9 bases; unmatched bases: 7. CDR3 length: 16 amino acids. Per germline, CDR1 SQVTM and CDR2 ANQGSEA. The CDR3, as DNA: TGCAGCGTTGAAGGTACGGGGACTAGCGGGAGGCGTGAGCAGTTCTTC. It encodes CSVEGTGTSGRREQFF.

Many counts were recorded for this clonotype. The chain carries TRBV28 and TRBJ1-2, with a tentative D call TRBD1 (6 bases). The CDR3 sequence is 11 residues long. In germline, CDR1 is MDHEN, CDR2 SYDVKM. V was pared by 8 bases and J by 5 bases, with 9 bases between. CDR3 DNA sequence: TGTGCCAGCCAGGGGCCTTATGGCTACACCTTC. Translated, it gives CASQGPYGYTF.

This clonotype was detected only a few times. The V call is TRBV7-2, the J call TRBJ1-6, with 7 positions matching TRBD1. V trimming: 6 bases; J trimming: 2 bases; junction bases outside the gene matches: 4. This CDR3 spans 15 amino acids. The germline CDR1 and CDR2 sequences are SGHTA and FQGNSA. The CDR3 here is CASSPGTAYNSPLHF. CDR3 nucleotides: TGTGCCAGCAGTCCCGGGACAGCCTATAATTCACCCCTCCACTTT.

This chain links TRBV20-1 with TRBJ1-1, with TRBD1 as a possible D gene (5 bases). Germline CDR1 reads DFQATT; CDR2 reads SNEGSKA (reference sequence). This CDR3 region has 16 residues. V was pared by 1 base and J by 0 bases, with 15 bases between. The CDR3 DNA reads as TGCAGTGCTAGAGGCCGGACACGACCCCTGAACACTGAAGCTTTCTTT. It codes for CSARGRTRPLNTEAFF.

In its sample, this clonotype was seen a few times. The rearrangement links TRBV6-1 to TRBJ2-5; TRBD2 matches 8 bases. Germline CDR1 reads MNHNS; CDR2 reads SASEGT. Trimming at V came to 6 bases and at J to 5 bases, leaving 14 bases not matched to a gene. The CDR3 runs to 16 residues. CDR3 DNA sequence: TGTGCCAGCAGAACGAGCTGGAGGCGGGAGGTGGAGACCCAGTACTTC. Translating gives CASRTSWRREVETQYF.

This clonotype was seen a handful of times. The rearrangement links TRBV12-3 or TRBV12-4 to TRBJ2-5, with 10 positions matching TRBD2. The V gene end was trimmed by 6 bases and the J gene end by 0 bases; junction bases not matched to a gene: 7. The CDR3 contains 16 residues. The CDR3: CASSPVGLANQETQYF. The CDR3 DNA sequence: TGTGCCAGCAGCCCCGTGGGACTAGCGAACCAAGAGACCCAGTACTTC.

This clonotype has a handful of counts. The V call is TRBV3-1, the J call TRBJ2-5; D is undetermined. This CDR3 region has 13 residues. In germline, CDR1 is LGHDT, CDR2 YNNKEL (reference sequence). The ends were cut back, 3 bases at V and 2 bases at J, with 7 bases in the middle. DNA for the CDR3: TGTGCCAGCAGCCACAGGAATCAAGAGACCCAGTACTTC. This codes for CASSHRNQETQYF.

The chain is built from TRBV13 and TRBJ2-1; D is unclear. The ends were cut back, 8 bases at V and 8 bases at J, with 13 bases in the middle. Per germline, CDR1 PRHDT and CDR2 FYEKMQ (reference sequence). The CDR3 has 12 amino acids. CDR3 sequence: CASLGRMDEQFF. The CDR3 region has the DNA TGTGCCAGCTTGGGTCGGATGGATGAGCAGTTCTTC.

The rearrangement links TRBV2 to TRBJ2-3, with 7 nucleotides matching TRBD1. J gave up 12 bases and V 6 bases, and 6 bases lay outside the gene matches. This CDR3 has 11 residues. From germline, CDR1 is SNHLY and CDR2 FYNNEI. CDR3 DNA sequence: TGTGCCAGCAGAAACAGGGGATCCCAGTATTTT. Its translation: CASRNRGSQYF. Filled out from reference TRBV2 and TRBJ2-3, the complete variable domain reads EPEVTQTPSHQVTQMGQEVILRCVPISNHLYFYWYRQILGQKVEFLVSFYNNEISEKSEIFDDQFSVERPDGSNFTLKIRSTKLEDSAMYFCASRNRGSQYFGPGTRLTVL.

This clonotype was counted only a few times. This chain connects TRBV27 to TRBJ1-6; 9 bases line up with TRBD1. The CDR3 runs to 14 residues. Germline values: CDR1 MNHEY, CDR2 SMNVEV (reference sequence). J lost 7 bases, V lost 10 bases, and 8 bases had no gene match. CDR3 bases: TGTGCCACCCATGGGACAGGGAACAATTCACCCCTCCACTTT. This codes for CATHGTGNNSPLHF.

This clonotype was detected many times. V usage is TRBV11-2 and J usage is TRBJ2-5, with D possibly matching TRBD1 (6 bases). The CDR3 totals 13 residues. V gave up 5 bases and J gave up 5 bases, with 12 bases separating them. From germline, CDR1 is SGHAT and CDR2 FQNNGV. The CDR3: CASSLTGSETQYF. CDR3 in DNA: TGTGCCAGCAGCCTTACAGGGTCTGAGACCCAGTACTTC.

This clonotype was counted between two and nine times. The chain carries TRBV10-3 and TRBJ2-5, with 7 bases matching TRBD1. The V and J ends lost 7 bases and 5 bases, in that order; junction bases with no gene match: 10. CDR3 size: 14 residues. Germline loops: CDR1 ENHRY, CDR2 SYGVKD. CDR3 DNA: TGTGCCATCAAACGGGACAGTTCAGCGGAGACCCAGTACTTC. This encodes CAIKRDSSAETQYF.

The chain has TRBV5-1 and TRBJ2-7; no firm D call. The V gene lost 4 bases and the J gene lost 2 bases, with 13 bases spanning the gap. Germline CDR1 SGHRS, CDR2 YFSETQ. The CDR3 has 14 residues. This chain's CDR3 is CASSTLTGTYEQYF. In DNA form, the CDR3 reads TGCGCCAGCAGCACCCTGACTGGGACCTACGAGCAGTACTTC.

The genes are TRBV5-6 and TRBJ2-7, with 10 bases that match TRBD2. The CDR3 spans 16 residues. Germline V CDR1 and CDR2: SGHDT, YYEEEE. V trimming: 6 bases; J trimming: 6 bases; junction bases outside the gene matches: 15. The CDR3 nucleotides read TGTGCCAGCAACCCGGCCGTCCTAGCGGGAGTAGGCGAGCAGTACTTC. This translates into CASNPAVLAGVGEQYF. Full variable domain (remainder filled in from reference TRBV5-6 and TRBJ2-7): DAGVTQSPTHLIKTRGQQVTLRCSPKSGHDTVSWYQQALGQGPQFIFQYYEEEERQRGNFPDRFSGHQFPNYSSELNVNALLLGDSALYLCASNPAVLAGVGEQYFGPGTRLTVT.

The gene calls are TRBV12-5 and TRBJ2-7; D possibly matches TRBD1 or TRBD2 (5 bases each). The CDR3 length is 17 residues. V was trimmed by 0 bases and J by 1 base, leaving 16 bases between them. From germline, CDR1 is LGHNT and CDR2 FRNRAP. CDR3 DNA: TGTGCTAGTGGTTTGGTGGGGGTACCCAGGGCTTCCTACGAGCAGTACTTC. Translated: CASGLVGVPRASYEQYF.

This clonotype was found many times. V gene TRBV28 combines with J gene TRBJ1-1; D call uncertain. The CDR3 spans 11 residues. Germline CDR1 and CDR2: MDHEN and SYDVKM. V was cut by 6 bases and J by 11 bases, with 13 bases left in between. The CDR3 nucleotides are TGTGCCAGCAGCTTTAAAGGGAAGGCTTTCTTT. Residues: CASSFKGKAFF.

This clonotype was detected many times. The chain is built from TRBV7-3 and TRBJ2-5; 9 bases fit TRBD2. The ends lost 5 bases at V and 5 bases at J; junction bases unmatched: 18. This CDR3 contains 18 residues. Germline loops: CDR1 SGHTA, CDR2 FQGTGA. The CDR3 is CASSPQPLAGGPGETQYF. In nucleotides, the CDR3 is TGTGCCAGCAGCCCCCAACCCTTGGCGGGAGGGCCAGGGGAGACCCAGTACTTC.